Below, one T cell receptor (beta chain) is given with its context. Antigen: not known. This sample was included in a study of OX40 agonist ivuxolimab in advanced cancers. Findings of the study overall: People who partly responded at 0.1-3.0 mg/kg had some of the least clonal expansion seen. Clonal expansion by week 6 occurred in CD4+ and CD8+ blood T cells (at 0.1 to 3.0 mg/kg). Expanded clones tended on average to be more numerous among CD8+ T cells than CD4+.

Measured with immunoSEQ multiplex PCR; TCRdb has only the in-frame clones, and not every one. The table shows about 40,000 clones, with approximately 90% occurring only once. Germline V gene lookup returns CDR1 SEHNR and CDR2 FQNEAQ (reference sequence). The CDR3 sequence is 15 residues long. Trimming cost V 1 base and J 6 bases, with 13 bases left between them. The origin of this receptor is an adult with an advanced solid tumor such as melanoma, head and neck, liver or kidney cancer. The source was CD4+ or CD8+ T cells sorted from blood, collected in a trial of the OX40 agonist ivuxolimab. The chain has TRBV7-9 and TRBJ2-1, with unresolved D. DNA of the CDR3: TGTGCCAGCAGCTTAGTGGGGTCTCTACTCAATGAGCAGTTCTTC. The encoded protein is CASSLVGSLLNEQFF.